This T cell receptor (beta chain) was observed in a study of blood T cell repertoires in COVID-19. Study-level background: The samples span acute and convalescent COVID-19 from the United States, Italy and Spain. PBMCs, B-cell-depleted T cells, or T cells were the source of the cDNA or gDNA that made up the material.

The germline CDR1 and CDR2 sequences are SGHDT and YYEEEE. This CDR3 has 16 amino acids. V dropped 5 bases and J dropped 8; count of bases not matched to a gene: 14. Per the original methods: The authors estimated nucleated cell counts from reference gene primer amplification. The repertoire was sequenced with immunoSEQ multiplex PCR; TCRdb's copy has only in-frame clones and lacks some. V, J and clone size were drawn from that table, and D and trimming were deduced from the DNA. The sample includes 97,000 or so clones, 82% of them seen just once. V is TRBV5-6 and J is TRBJ2-1, with 9 positions matching TRBD2. Sequenced material: peripheral blood. The receptor was isolated from a man aged 70 or older with active or convalescent COVID-19. The DNA for the CDR3 is TGTGCCAGCAGGTTAATAGCGGGGGCCCGAACCGATGAGCAGTTCTTC. Translating it yields CASRLIAGARTDEQFF.